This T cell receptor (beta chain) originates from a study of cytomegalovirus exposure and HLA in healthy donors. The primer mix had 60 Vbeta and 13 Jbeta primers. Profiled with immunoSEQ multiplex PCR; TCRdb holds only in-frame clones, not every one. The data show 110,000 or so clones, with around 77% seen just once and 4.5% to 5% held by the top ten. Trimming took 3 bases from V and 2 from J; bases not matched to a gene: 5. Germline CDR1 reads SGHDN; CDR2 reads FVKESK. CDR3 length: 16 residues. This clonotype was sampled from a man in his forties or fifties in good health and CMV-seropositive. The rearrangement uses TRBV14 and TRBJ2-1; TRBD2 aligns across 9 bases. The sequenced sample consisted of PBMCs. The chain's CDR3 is CASSQWSGRTYNEQFF. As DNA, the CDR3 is TGTGCCAGCAGCCAGTGGAGCGGGAGGACCTACAATGAGCAGTTCTTC.